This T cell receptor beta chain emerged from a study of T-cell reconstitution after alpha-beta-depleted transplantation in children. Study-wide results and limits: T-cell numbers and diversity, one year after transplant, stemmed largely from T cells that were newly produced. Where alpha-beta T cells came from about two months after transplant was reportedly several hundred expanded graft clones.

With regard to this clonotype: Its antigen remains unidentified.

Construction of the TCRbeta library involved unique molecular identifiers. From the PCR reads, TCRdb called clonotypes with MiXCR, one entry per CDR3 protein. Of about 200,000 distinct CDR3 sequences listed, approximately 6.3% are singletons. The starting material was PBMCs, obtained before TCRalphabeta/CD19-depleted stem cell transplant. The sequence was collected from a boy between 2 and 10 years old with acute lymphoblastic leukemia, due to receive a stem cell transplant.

In DNA, the CDR3 is TGTGCCTGGAGTAGGCAGGGGGGTACCTACAATGAGCAGTTCTTC. Its translation: CAWSRQGGTYNEQFF. The genes are TRBV30 and TRBJ2-1; tentatively, D is TRBD1 (7 bases). The CDR3 has 15 residues. Trimming removed 2 bases from V and 2 bases from J, with 13 bases in between. Germline V gives CDR1 GTSNPN, CDR2 SVGIG (reference sequence).